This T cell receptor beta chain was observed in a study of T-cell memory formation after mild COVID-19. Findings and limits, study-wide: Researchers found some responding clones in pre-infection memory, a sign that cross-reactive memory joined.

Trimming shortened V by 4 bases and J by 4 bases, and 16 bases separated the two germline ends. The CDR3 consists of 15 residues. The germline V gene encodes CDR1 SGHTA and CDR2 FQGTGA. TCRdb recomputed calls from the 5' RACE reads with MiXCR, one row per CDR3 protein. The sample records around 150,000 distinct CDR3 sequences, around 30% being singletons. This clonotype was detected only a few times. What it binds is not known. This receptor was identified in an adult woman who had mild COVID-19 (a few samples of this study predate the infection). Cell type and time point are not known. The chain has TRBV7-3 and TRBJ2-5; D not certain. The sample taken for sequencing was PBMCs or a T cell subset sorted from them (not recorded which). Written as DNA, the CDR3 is TGTGCCAGCAGCTCCCGCGGTAGCATGGGAGAGACCCAGTACTTC. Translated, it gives CASSSRGSMGETQYF.